The subject of this entry is one TCR beta chain. This clone appeared a single time. Its antigen target is currently unknown. Base-call qualities are not available, and no considerably larger clone is one nucleotide away. From its cysteine to its phenylalanine, the CDR3 spans 12 amino acids. The entry retains the CDR3 DNA only, 36 bases that are in frame from base 1. V loses 1 base of germline sequence and J loses 10 bases, and the interval between the two ends is 10 bases. CDR1 is given as MRHNA and CDR2 as SNTAGT, both from the germline V gene. One collaborating source in Seattle enrolled patients while the patients were actively infected and followed the patients over time throughout the course of disease. Whole blood was collected in K2EDTA tubes by collaborating institutions according to the institutions' own protocols. For TCRbeta analysis, collaborator samples were shipped as frozen whole blood, as isolated PBMCs, or as DNA extracted from either sample type.

The sample is drawn from a study of blood T cell repertoires in COVID-19 (dated by TCRdb to 2020 to 2022). About the investigation overall: Collaborator samples came from the United States, Italy and Spain and covered acute and convalescent phases of COVID-19. The material from the prospective study consisted of cDNA or gDNA derived from T cells, B-cell-depleted T cells, or PBMCs. Subjects who had been exposed to COVID-19, were actively infected with it, or had recovered from it provided the deeply sampled blood TCRbeta repertoires that made up the dataset. The repertoires were released in a freely available public database meant as a resource for research on the immune response to SARS-CoV-2. Samples came from the ongoing ImmuneRACE study (first 160 participants) plus 1,254 subjects from 6 global collaborators. The sample metadata nearly always contained a de-identified subject ID, COVID-19 status, age in years and sex. Where available, HLA class I and class II types were taken from metadata supplied by the sample provider and were not determined by assay-based typing. Here is what the overall study found, with its caveats: The quantity of clinical and demographic metadata differed by source and by participant and was supplied without curation.

TCRbeta CDR3 regions were amplified from genomic DNA using the immunoSEQ Assay, a bias-controlled multiplex PCR. Under the source paper's analysis protocol: The number of nucleated cells in each sample was estimated from the amplification of reference gene primers within the assay. To quantify the absolute abundance of each unique TCRbeta CDR3 rearrangement, sequence reads were collapsed and filtered. For each sample, productive Simpson clonality was calculated as the square root of Simpson's diversity index over productive rearrangements. What TCRdb holds here is the immuneACCESS table cut down to in-frame rearrangements. Part of the clones is not present; checked against another copy, under half of the missing clones reflect an unresolved V gene, and the others are unexplained. Clone size and V and J calls were adopted from that table, with D and trimming inferred from the DNA. Recorded for this sample are fewer than 700,000 clones; about 88% of them occurred a single time. Jointly, the top ten make up roughly 8% of the sample.

Sample: peripheral blood. This TCR was sampled from a woman between 50 and 59 years old with COVID-19, enrolled during active disease. Recombination connected TRBV6-4 to TRBJ1-1; 6 matching bases give a weak D call of TRBD1. The CDR3 corresponds to CASSDFGGLAFF. The DNA sequence follows: TGTGCCAGCAGTGACTTTGGGGGCTTAGCTTTCTTT.